This entry lists 4 T cell receptor beta chains sequenced from one sample in a study of tumor-infiltrating lymphocytes in primary liver carcinoma. TCR beta cDNA was reverse-transcribed from roughly 0.45 ug of total RNA. The reaction used a constant-region primer and ProtoScript II reverse transcriptase. Three rounds of nested multiplex PCR with slightly modified ARM-PCR produced TCR beta libraries. The first two PCR rounds, roughly 10 cycles each, used TRBV1-TRBV30 forward primers and a C-beta reverse primer. TCRdb reprocessed the multiplex PCR reads with MiXCR, giving one entry per CDR3 protein. There are 320,000 or so distinct CDR3 sequences in the sample; 65% occur only once, and roughly 10% lies in the top ten. RNA isolated from unsorted whole blood supplied the blood RNA, with germline DNA also extracted. Sequencing used peripheral blood. The receptor set was obtained from a man in his forties or fifties with primary liver carcinoma and hepatitis B virus infection.

In its sample, this clonotype was seen a few times. A much larger clone differs from this one at a single base, so this may be a read error. The chain recombines TRBV29-1 with TRBJ2-1, with D possibly being TRBD2 (6 bases). Germline assignment: CDR1 SQVTM and CDR2 ANQGSEA. This CDR3 has 9 residues. V lost 7 bases and J lost 9, with 7 bases in between. The CDR3 DNA reads as TGCAGCGCCGGGGGTGAGCAGTTCTTC. Amino acid sequence: CSAGGEQFF.

The rearrangement joins TRBV24-1 to TRBJ2-3; tentative D call: TRBD1 (7 bases). There are 15 residues in the CDR3. V lost 4 bases, J lost 4 bases, and 14 bases lay in between. The germline V gene encodes CDR1 KGHDR and CDR2 SFDVKD. The CDR3 here is CATSDSRRGPDTQYF. In DNA form, the CDR3 reads TGTGCCACCAGTGACTCCCGGAGGGGGCCAGATACGCAGTATTTT.

About this clonotype: Germline and junction disagree at one end, which may indicate a read error. The chain couples TRBV6-1 to TRBJ2-3; 13 bases line up with TRBD2. The CDR3 is 16 residues long. Germline V CDR1 and CDR2: MNHNS, SASEGT. As DNA, the CDR3 is TGTGCCCGCAGAGGACTAGCGGGAGAGATGTCAGATACGCAGTATTTT. This gives the protein CARRGLAGEMSDTQYF.

The rearrangement links TRBV7-9 to TRBJ2-7; no definite D call. The germline V and J ends were trimmed by 5 bases and 6 bases, with 11 bases remaining between them. This CDR3 has 12 residues. Germline loops: CDR1 SEHNR, CDR2 FQNEAQ (reference sequence). CDR3 region: CASSSRPLEQYF. CDR3 bases: TGTGCCAGCAGCAGCAGACCTCTCGAGCAGTACTTC.